The T cell receptor (beta chain) described here comes from a study of T cell responses to AZD1222 COVID-19 vaccine. V was pared by 2 bases and J by 5 bases, with 10 bases of the junction left unmatched. This CDR3 has 18 residues. In germline, CDR1 is SGHAT, CDR2 FQNNGV. TCRdb's table, derived via immunoSEQ multiplex PCR, lists solely in-frame clones and lacks some. This sample has around 120,000 clones; about 90% occur once, and the top ten carry 14%. V usage is TRBV11-2 and J usage is TRBJ2-5; the match to TRBD2 covers 14 bases. The sequence derives from an adult in good health. The source was peripheral blood, collected on day 0 of AZD1222 vaccination. The CDR3 protein is CASSLWTSGRTLEETQYF. Here the CDR3 DNA reads TGTGCCAGCAGCTTATGGACTAGCGGGAGGACATTAGAGGAGACCCAGTACTTC.